Listed here are 8 T cell receptor beta chains from one sample, sequenced in a study of neurological immune-mediated disorders (dated by TCRdb to between 2017 and 2020). Libraries came from 5' RACE. Sequencing instrument: Illumina HiSeq 2500. TCRdb cleaned the public reads at Q25 with fastp, built clones with MiXCR and kept in-frame beta chains. CDR3 protein duplicates are merged, each entry listing the most common genes and DNA. This sample holds 25,000 to 35,000 distinct CDR3 sequences; roughly 3.7% were observed only once. The ten largest make up around a quarter of the sample. The sample comprised CD4+ T cells from blood. All receptors come from a woman aged 40 to 50 in good health.

As regards this clonotype: One end of the junction varies from germline; a read error may be responsible. The rearrangement joins TRBV27 to TRBJ2-4, with TRBD2 identical over 16 bases. Germline CDR1 and CDR2: MNHEY and SMNVEV (reference sequence). The CDR3 sequence is 21 residues long. CDR3 in amino acids: CTSSFSGLAGGMVIAKNIQYF. The CDR3 DNA reads as TGCACCAGCAGTTTCTCGGGACTAGCGGGGGGGATGGTGATAGCCAAAAACATTCAGTACTTC.

This clonotype was observed at least ten times. This chain uses TRBV28 with TRBJ2-1; 7 nucleotides match TRBD2. Unmatched junction bases numbered 7, after V lost 6 bases and J lost 14 bases. CDR1 and CDR2 from the germline V gene are MDHEN and SYDVKM. The CDR3 loop spans 11 amino acids. The CDR3 here is CASSLNAGEFF. Written as DNA, the CDR3 is TGTGCCAGCAGCCTCAACGCGGGGGAGTTCTTC.

This clonotype was seen many times. The chain links TRBV7-9 to TRBJ2-1; 8 bases map to TRBD2. The CDR3 runs to 17 residues. Per germline, CDR1 SEHNR and CDR2 FQNEAQ (reference sequence). Unmatched junction bases numbered 12, after V lost 5 bases and J lost 3 bases. The CDR3 DNA reads as TGTGCCAGCAGCCCCGACGGGGGGGTCCGTGGCTACAATGAGCAGTTCTTC. Protein sequence: CASSPDGGVRGYNEQFF.

Many counts were recorded for this clonotype. The chain combines TRBV7-9 with TRBJ1-2; 8 bases match TRBD1. This CDR3 spans 14 amino acids. J was trimmed by 6 bases and V by 6 bases; bases with no gene match: 9. From germline, CDR1 is SEHNR and CDR2 FQNEAQ (reference sequence). Here the CDR3 DNA reads TGTGCCAGCAGACCGCCGGACAGGGAAGATGGCTACACCTTC. This sequence encodes CASRPPDREDGYTF.

This clonotype was seen repeatedly, ten times or more. The chain recombines TRBV5-1 with TRBJ1-1; possibly TRBD1 for D (6 bases). Germline V gene sequence: CDR1 SGHRS, CDR2 YFSETQ. Trimming took 1 base from V and 4 from J, leaving 11 bases between them. The length of the CDR3 is 14 residues. The CDR3 reads CASSLLTGPTEAFF. DNA of the CDR3: TGCGCCAGCAGCTTGTTGACAGGTCCCACTGAAGCTTTCTTT.

There are many counts of this clonotype. This chain connects TRBV29-1 to TRBJ1-1; 7 bases line up with TRBD1. The CDR3 has 12 amino acids. Unmatched junction bases numbered 4, after V lost 5 bases and J lost 4 bases. Per the germline V gene, CDR1 is SQVTM and CDR2 is ANQGSEA. This CDR3 reads CSVYRGSTEAFF. The CDR3 nucleotides are TGCAGCGTTTACAGGGGATCCACTGAAGCTTTCTTT.

This clonotype was recorded a few times. The rearrangement links TRBV3-1 to TRBJ2-3; D gene unclear. The germline CDR1 and CDR2 sequences are LGHDT and YNNKEL (reference sequence). V lost 0 bases and J 0 bases, leaving 4 bases between the germline ends. The CDR3 sequence is 14 residues long. CDR3 in DNA: TGTGCCAGCAGCCAAGACCTTAGCACAGATACGCAGTATTTT. As protein: CASSQDLSTDTQYF.

This clonotype was seen ten or more times. The chain uses TRBV11-2 and TRBJ2-4; no clear D gene. The germline gives CDR1 SGHAT, CDR2 FQNNGV. Between the trimmed V and J ends, which lost 0 bases and 6 bases, there was a span of 12 bases. CDR3 length: 15 residues. CDR3 loop: CASSLDLVGGNIQYF. For the CDR3, the DNA is TGTGCCAGCAGCTTAGATCTGGTGGGTGGAAACATTCAGTACTTC. Supplemented by reference TRBV11-2 and TRBJ2-4, the full variable domain reads EAGVAQSPRYKIIEKRQSVAFWCNPISGHATLYWYQQILGQGPKLLIQFQNNGVVDDSQLPKDRFSAERLKGVDSTLKIQPAKLEDSAVYLCASSLDLVGGNIQYFGAGTRLSVL.